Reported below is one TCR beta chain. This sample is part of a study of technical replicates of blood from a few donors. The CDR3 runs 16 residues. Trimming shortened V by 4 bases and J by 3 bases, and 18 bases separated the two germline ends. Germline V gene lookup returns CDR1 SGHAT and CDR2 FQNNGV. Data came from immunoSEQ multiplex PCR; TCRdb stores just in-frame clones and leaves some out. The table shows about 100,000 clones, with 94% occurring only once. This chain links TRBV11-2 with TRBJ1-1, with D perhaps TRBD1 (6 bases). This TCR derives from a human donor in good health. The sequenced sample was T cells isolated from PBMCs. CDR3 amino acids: CASSSAWAPGDTEAFF. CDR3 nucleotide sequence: TGTGCCAGCAGCTCGGCCTGGGCCCCAGGGGACACTGAAGCTTTCTTT.